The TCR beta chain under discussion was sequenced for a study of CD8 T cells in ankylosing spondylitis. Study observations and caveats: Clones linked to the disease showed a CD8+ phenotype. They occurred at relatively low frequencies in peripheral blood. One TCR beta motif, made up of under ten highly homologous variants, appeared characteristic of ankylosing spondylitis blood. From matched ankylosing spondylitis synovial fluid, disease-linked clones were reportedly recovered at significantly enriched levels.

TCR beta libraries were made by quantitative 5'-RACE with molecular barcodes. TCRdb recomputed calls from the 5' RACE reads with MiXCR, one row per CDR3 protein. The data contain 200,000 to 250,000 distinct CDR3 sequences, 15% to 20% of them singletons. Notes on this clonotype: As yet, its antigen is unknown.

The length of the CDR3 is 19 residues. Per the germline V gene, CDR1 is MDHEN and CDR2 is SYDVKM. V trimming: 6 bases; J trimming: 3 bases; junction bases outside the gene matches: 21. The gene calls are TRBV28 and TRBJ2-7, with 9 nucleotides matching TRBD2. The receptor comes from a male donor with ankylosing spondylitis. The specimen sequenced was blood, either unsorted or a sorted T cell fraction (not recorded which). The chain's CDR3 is CASRFGVGGSGRRVYEQYF. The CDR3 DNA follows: TGTGCCAGCAGATTCGGGGTGGGCGGTAGCGGGAGAAGAGTCTACGAGCAGTACTTC. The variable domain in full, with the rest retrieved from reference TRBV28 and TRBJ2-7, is DVKVTQSSRYLVKRTGEKVFLECVQDMDHENMFWYRQDPGLGLRLIYFSYDVKMKEKGDIPEGYSVSREKKERFSLILESASTNQTSMYLCASRFGVGGSGRRVYEQYFGPGTRLTVT.